This T cell receptor beta chain was recovered during a study of memory CD4+ T cells and cytomegalovirus serostatus. Across the whole study: Of the healthy Belgian adults, fewer than 10 were CMV seropositive and approximately 24 seronegative.

Regarding this clone: Its antigen is undetermined.

Study results and caveats: Repertoires predicted CMV serostatus with median bootstrapped AUC of approximately 0.94. Of 150 to 200 reported CMV TCRbeta sequences, 67 were found in memory CD4+ repertoires.

V shed 6 bases, J shed 3 bases, and the junction held 5 bases outside the gene matches. CDR1 and CDR2 (germline): MNHEY, SMNVEV (reference sequence). CDR3 length equals 15 residues. The sort gate was single viable CD3+CD4+CD8-CD45RO+ cells for memory CD4+ T cells. TCRdb's table, derived via immunoSEQ multiplex PCR, lists solely in-frame clones and lacks some. The sample includes around 45,000 clones, 76% seen only once; the top ten take approximately 1.9%. Sequenced material: memory CD4+ T cells from blood. The chain links TRBV27 to TRBJ1-3, with 10 positions matching TRBD1. This clonotype was obtained from an adult in good health and CMV-seronegative. CDR3: CASSYDRGLGNTIYF. CDR3 sequence (DNA): TGTGCCAGCAGCTACGACAGGGGGCTTGGAAACACCATATATTTT.